Following are 30 T cell receptor beta chains from one sample sequenced in a study of blood T cell repertoires in COVID-19 (dated by TCRdb to about 2020). Libraries were built with the immunoSEQ multiplex PCR assay. In TCRdb, the immuneACCESS table is reduced to in-frame sequences with V and J assigned. These tables do not hold every clone; where another copy was compared, an unresolved V gene accounts for under half, and the others remain unexplained. The sample records 95,000 to 110,000 clones, 70% to 90% of which are singletons. Approximately 3.1% of the sample belongs to the ten largest clones. The sample was peripheral blood. These receptors originate from a man between 50 and 59 years old in a cohort sampled during active COVID-19.

The J gene is TRBJ1-1, the V gene TRBV6-2 or TRBV6-3; 7 nucleotides match TRBD1. The V segment lost 2 bases and the J segment 7 bases; nucleotides outside the gene matches: 10. CDR3 length: 15 amino acids. Germline lookup yields CDR1 MNHEY and CDR2 SVGEGT. CDR3 DNA: TGTGCCAGCAGTTACGGGGGACAGCCGAGGGATGAAGCTTTCTTT. Its translation is CASSYGGQPRDEAFF.

This chain joins TRBV5-4 and TRBJ2-7; D possibly corresponds to TRBD2 (5 bases). The germline V gene has CDR1 SGHNT and CDR2 YYREEE (reference sequence). The CDR3 is 13 residues long. V gave up 4 bases and J gave up 2 bases, with 10 bases separating them. DNA of the CDR3: TGTGCCAGCAGCGCGGGTGGAACCTACGAGCAGTACTTC. Its protein product is CASSAGGTYEQYF. Full variable domain (rest looked up from reference TRBV5-4 and TRBJ2-7): ETGVTQSPTHLIKTRGQQVTLRCSSQSGHNTVSWYQQALGQGPQFIFQYYREEENGRGNFPPRFSGLQFPNYSSELNVNALELDDSALYLCASSAGGTYEQYFGPGTRLTVT.

The chain links TRBV5-4 to TRBJ2-1; TRBD1 matches 7 bases. The junction had 2 bases not matched to a gene; V was cut back by 0 bases and J by 2 bases. In germline, CDR1 is SGHNT, CDR2 YYREEE (reference sequence). The CDR3 loop spans 15 amino acids. The CDR3 region is CASSLEGGPYNEQFF. DNA of the CDR3: TGTGCCAGCAGCTTGGAAGGGGGCCCCTACAATGAGCAGTTCTTC.

V is TRBV6-4 and J is TRBJ1-2; the D gene is possibly TRBD1 (6 bases). CDR1 and CDR2 (germline): MRHNA, SNTAGT. The germline V and J ends were trimmed by 2 bases and 2 bases, with 15 bases remaining between them. The CDR3 loop spans 16 amino acids. Written as DNA, the CDR3 is TGTGCCAGCAGTGACCATTACAGGGAAGCGAACTATGGCTACACCTTC. Protein: CASSDHYREANYGYTF.

This chain uses TRBV19 with TRBJ2-6, with TRBD1 as a possible D gene (6 bases). Deletions cut 6 bases from V and 1 base from J, with 10 bases between. The CDR3 totals 15 residues. Germline CDR1 is LNHDA and CDR2 is SQIVND (reference sequence). CDR3: CASRHRVSGANVLTF. The DNA of the CDR3 is TGTGCCAGTAGACACAGGGTGTCTGGGGCCAACGTCCTGACTTTC. The whole variable domain, remainder taken from reference TRBV19 and TRBJ2-6, is DGGITQSPKYLFRKEGQNVTLSCEQNLNHDAMYWYRQDPGQGLRLIYYSQIVNDFQKGDIAEGYSVSREKKESFPLTVTSAQKNPTAFYLCASRHRVSGANVLTFGAGSRLTVL.

V is TRBV18 and J is TRBJ1-5, with D possibly matching TRBD1 (5 bases). The CDR3 length is 14 residues. V was pared by 6 bases and J by 4 bases, with 13 bases between. CDR1 is KGHSH, CDR2 LQKENI, per germline. The DNA for the CDR3 is TGTGCCAGCTCCCACGACAGTAAAAATCAGCCCCAGCATTTT. It specifies CASSHDSKNQPQHF.

V is TRBV6-2 or TRBV6-3 and J is TRBJ1-6; TRBD1 agrees at 7 bases. Trimming took 4 bases from V and 6 from J; bases not matched to a gene: 12. The CDR3 is 17 residues long. The germline V gene encodes CDR1 MNHEY and CDR2 SVGEGT. The chain's CDR3 is CASSLTGTRSGNSPLHF. The CDR3 region has the DNA TGTGCCAGCAGTTTGACAGGGACCCGGTCGGGTAATTCACCCCTCCACTTT.

This clone is a singleton in its sample. J is TRBJ1-1 and V is TRBV6-2 or TRBV6-3; D remains unclear. The germline V and J ends were trimmed by 5 bases and 4 bases, with 17 bases remaining between them. The CDR3 is 15 residues long. Germline V gene data show CDR1 as MNHEY and CDR2 as SVGEGT. Here the CDR3 reads CASSQATFLPTEAFF. The CDR3, as DNA: TGTGCCAGCAGTCAGGCCACCTTTCTGCCCACTGAAGCTTTCTTT.

The V gene is TRBV28, the J gene TRBJ1-5; TRBD1 might be the D (6 bases). CDR3 length: 15 residues. The V gene lost 6 bases and the J gene lost 3 bases, with 15 bases spanning the gap. Germline V gene data show CDR1 as MDHEN and CDR2 as SYDVKM. Here the CDR3 reads CASRKGVVANQPQHF. CDR3 DNA sequence: TGTGCCAGCAGGAAGGGGGTGGTGGCCAATCAGCCCCAGCATTTT.

The chain uses TRBV28 and TRBJ2-1; 8 bases map to TRBD1. In germline, CDR1 is MDHEN, CDR2 SYDVKM. The CDR3 covers 16 residues. Trimming took 6 bases from V and 8 from J; bases not matched to a gene: 15. CDR3 region: CASRLTGQGPSYEQFF. Here the CDR3 DNA reads TGTGCCAGCAGACTAACCGGACAGGGTCCATCCTATGAGCAGTTCTTC.

This clone was recorded a few times. The chain carries TRBV7-9 and TRBJ2-2; 7 nucleotides agree with TRBD2. The CDR3 is 16 amino acids. V shed 5 bases, J shed 6 bases, and the junction held 12 bases outside the gene matches. The V gene's germline CDR1 is SEHNR and CDR2 FQNEAQ (reference sequence). In DNA, the CDR3 is TGTGCCAGCAGCACTCAGGGAGGGGTTTGGCCCGGGGAGCTGTTTTTT. This gives the protein CASSTQGGVWPGELFF.

The V and J genes are TRBV7-6 and TRBJ2-1, with D unresolved. CDR3 size: 15 residues. The V gene lost 1 base and the J gene lost 2 bases, with 9 bases spanning the gap. Germline V gene lookup returns CDR1 SGHVS and CDR2 FNYEAQ. The DNA of the CDR3 is TGTGCCAGCAGCTTAGATATCCCAGCCTACAATGAGCAGTTCTTC. It encodes CASSLDIPAYNEQFF.

The CDR3 region has the DNA TGCGCCAGCAGCCATACACAGGGGGGGGAGACCCAGTACTTC. Translating gives CASSHTQGGETQYF. The V gene is TRBV4-1, the J gene TRBJ2-5, with D tentatively TRBD1 (8 bases). The CDR3 consists of 14 residues. Trimming stripped 3 bases from V and 5 bases from J, with 13 bases between. CDR1 and CDR2 (germline): MGHRA, YSYEKL.

V gene TRBV24-1 combines with J gene TRBJ1-4, with D possibly TRBD1 on 6 matching bases. The V gene lost 6 bases and the J gene lost 0 bases, with 10 bases spanning the gap. The length of the CDR3 is 15 residues. Germline V gene lookup returns CDR1 KGHDR and CDR2 SFDVKD. In DNA, the CDR3 is TGTGCCACCAGTACAGGGAGCGCAACTAATGAAAAACTGTTTTTT. Its translation is CATSTGSATNEKLFF.

The sample holds one count of this clone. The chain couples TRBV21-1 to TRBJ2-7; no check of the table's D call, TRBD1, against the DNA was made. TRBV21-1 is a known pseudogene. The CDR3 is 14 residues long. Here the CDR3 DNA reads TGTGCCAGCAGCAAACACCCAGGCCCCTACGAGCAGTACGTC. Protein product: CASSKHPGPYEQYV.

There are a few counts of this clone. The chain employs TRBV5-1 and TRBJ2-5, with a weak D call TRBD1 (5 bases). The germline CDR1 and CDR2 sequences are SGHRS and YFSETQ. V lost 0 bases and J lost 4, with 13 bases in between. The CDR3 has 15 amino acids. CDR3 loop: CASSLEGRVGETQYF. The CDR3 nucleotides read TGCGCCAGCAGCTTGGAGGGCAGGGTCGGAGAGACCCAGTACTTC.

CDR3 region: CASSVDRRYNEQFF. CDR3 nucleotide sequence: TGTGCCAGCAGCGTAGACAGAAGATACAATGAGCAGTTCTTC. The chain is built from TRBV9 and TRBJ2-1; D uncertain. Germline-derived CDR1 and CDR2 are SGDLS and YYNGEE. Deletions cut 0 bases from V and 4 bases from J, with 8 bases between. CDR3 length: 14 residues.

CDR3 amino acids: CASSRGLAVTYEQYF. The CDR3 nucleotides read TGTGCCAGCAGCCGTGGACTAGCGGTTACCTACGAGCAGTACTTC. The V gene is TRBV14, the J gene TRBJ2-7; 10 nucleotides align to TRBD2. V shed 4 bases, J shed 2 bases, and the junction held 5 bases outside the gene matches. There are 15 residues in the CDR3. Germline CDR1 is SGHDN and CDR2 is FVKESK.

The chain employs TRBV25-1 and TRBJ1-2; D remains unclear. Germline-derived CDR1 and CDR2 are MGHDK and SYGVNS. This CDR3 is built from 16 residues. V shed 4 bases and J shed 0 bases, with 15 bases lying between them. The CDR3 loop reads CASSGPTREANYGYTF. DNA of the CDR3: TGTGCCAGCAGTGGCCCCACAAGGGAGGCTAACTATGGCTACACCTTC.

V gene TRBV4-3 combines with J gene TRBJ1-1; D not resolved. With 0 bases removed from V and 1 base from J, the gap between germline ends came to 6 bases. This CDR3 has 14 amino acids. CDR1 is LGHNA and CDR2 is YSLEER in the germline V gene. The CDR3 nucleotides are TGCGCCAGCAGCCAAGACCACAGGAACACTGAAGCTTTCTTT. Protein sequence: CASSQDHRNTEAFF.

The V gene is TRBV11-3, the J gene TRBJ2-7; 7 nucleotides line up with TRBD1. This CDR3 is built from 14 residues. V shed 5 bases and J 2 bases; nucleotides not matched to a gene: 6. Per germline, CDR1 SGHNT and CDR2 YENEEA. The chain's CDR3 is CASSQTGTTYEQYF. CDR3 coding DNA: TGTGCCAGCAGCCAGACAGGGACCACCTACGAGCAGTACTTC.

This clone was observed a handful of times. The chain combines TRBV19 with TRBJ1-5, with a possible D match to TRBD1 (6 bases). The CDR3 extends over 14 amino acids. Deletions cut 1 base from V and 9 bases from J, with 13 bases between. CDR1 LNHDA and CDR2 SQIVND come from the germline V gene (reference sequence). CDR3: CASSIARGQGPQHF. The CDR3 DNA sequence: TGTGCCAGTAGTATAGCCAGGGGCCAAGGGCCCCAGCATTTT.

The rearrangement links TRBV28 to TRBJ1-5; 8 nucleotides agree with TRBD1. The germline CDR1 and CDR2 sequences are MDHEN and SYDVKM. V lost 5 bases, J lost 3 bases, and 9 bases stayed unmatched. The CDR3 totals 16 residues. The CDR3 is CASSHGQGWDNQPQHF. CDR3 nucleotide sequence: TGTGCCAGCAGTCACGGACAGGGCTGGGACAATCAGCCCCAGCATTTT.

The V gene is TRBV5-8, the J gene TRBJ2-7, with TRBD1 matching over 10 bases. The CDR3 runs to 15 residues. In germline, CDR1 is SGHTS, CDR2 YDEGEE. V shed 3 bases, J shed 5 bases, and the junction held 8 bases outside the gene matches. DNA for the CDR3: TGTGCCAGCAGCTCCGGGACAGGGGAACTCGACGAGCAGTACGTC. It encodes CASSSGTGELDEQYV.

The rearrangement links TRBV6-6 to TRBJ1-1, with D possibly TRBD1 on 5 matching bases. Between the trimmed V and J ends, which lost 0 bases and 5 bases, there was a span of 7 bases. The germline V gene has CDR1 MNHNY and CDR2 SVGAGI (reference sequence). CDR3 length: 13 residues. CDR3 bases: TGTGCCAGCAGTTACTCCCGGGGGACTGAAGCTTTCTTT. It yields the protein CASSYSRGTEAFF.

V usage is TRBV7-6 and J usage is TRBJ2-5, with D tentatively TRBD2 (5 bases). Germline CDR1 SGHVS, CDR2 FNYEAQ. The germline V and J ends were trimmed by 1 base and 5 bases, with 8 bases remaining between them. CDR3 length: 13 residues. Written as DNA, the CDR3 is TGTGCCAGCAGCTTAGGACTACGGGAGACCCAGTACTTC. Encoded protein: CASSLGLRETQYF. Using reference TRBV7-6 and TRBJ2-5 for the parts outside the CDR3, the full variable domain is GAGVSQSPRYKVTKRGQDVALRCDPISGHVSLYWYRQALGQGPEFLTYFNYEAQQDKSGLPNDRFSAERPEGSISTLTIQRTEQRDSAMYRCASSLGLRETQYFGPGTRLLVL.

This chain links TRBV6-5 with TRBJ1-2; 8 bases match TRBD1. CDR1 is MNHEY, CDR2 SVGAGI, per germline. This CDR3 has 14 amino acids. V lost 6 bases to trimming and J lost 4 bases; unmatched junction nucleotides: 7. CDR3 nucleotides: TGTGCCAGCAGGGGTCTAGACAGGGGCTATGGCTACACCTTC. Amino acids: CASRGLDRGYGYTF.

This clone turned up a few times. The V call is TRBV14, the J call TRBJ2-7, with 9 bases identical to TRBD2. CDR1 and CDR2 from the germline V gene are SGHDN and FVKESK. J lost 2 bases, V lost 1 base, and 9 bases had no gene match. This CDR3 has 17 residues. CDR3 nucleotide sequence: TGTGCCAGCAGCCAAGGACCTAGCGGGGTTAATCCCTACGAGCAGTACTTC. Translation: CASSQGPSGVNPYEQYF.

J is TRBJ2-3 and V is TRBV3-1 (or the pseudogene TRBV3-2), with D maybe TRBD1 (6 bases). Germline V gives CDR1 LGHDT, CDR2 YNNKEL (reference sequence). This CDR3 is built from 14 residues. The ends were cut back, 4 bases at V and 3 bases at J, with 11 bases in the middle. The CDR3 sequence is CASSPDRLTDTQYF. In nucleotides, the CDR3 is TGTGCCAGCAGCCCCGACAGGTTGACAGATACGCAGTATTTT.

The chain couples TRBV21-1 to TRBJ2-7; the D call of TRBD2 is as the table states it, not checked on the DNA. TRBV21-1 represents a pseudogene. This CDR3 region has 15 residues. The CDR3 nucleotides read TGTGCCAGCAGAAAAGGGGCTAGCGTGGCCTACGAGCAGTACTTC. It specifies CASRKGASVAYEQYF.